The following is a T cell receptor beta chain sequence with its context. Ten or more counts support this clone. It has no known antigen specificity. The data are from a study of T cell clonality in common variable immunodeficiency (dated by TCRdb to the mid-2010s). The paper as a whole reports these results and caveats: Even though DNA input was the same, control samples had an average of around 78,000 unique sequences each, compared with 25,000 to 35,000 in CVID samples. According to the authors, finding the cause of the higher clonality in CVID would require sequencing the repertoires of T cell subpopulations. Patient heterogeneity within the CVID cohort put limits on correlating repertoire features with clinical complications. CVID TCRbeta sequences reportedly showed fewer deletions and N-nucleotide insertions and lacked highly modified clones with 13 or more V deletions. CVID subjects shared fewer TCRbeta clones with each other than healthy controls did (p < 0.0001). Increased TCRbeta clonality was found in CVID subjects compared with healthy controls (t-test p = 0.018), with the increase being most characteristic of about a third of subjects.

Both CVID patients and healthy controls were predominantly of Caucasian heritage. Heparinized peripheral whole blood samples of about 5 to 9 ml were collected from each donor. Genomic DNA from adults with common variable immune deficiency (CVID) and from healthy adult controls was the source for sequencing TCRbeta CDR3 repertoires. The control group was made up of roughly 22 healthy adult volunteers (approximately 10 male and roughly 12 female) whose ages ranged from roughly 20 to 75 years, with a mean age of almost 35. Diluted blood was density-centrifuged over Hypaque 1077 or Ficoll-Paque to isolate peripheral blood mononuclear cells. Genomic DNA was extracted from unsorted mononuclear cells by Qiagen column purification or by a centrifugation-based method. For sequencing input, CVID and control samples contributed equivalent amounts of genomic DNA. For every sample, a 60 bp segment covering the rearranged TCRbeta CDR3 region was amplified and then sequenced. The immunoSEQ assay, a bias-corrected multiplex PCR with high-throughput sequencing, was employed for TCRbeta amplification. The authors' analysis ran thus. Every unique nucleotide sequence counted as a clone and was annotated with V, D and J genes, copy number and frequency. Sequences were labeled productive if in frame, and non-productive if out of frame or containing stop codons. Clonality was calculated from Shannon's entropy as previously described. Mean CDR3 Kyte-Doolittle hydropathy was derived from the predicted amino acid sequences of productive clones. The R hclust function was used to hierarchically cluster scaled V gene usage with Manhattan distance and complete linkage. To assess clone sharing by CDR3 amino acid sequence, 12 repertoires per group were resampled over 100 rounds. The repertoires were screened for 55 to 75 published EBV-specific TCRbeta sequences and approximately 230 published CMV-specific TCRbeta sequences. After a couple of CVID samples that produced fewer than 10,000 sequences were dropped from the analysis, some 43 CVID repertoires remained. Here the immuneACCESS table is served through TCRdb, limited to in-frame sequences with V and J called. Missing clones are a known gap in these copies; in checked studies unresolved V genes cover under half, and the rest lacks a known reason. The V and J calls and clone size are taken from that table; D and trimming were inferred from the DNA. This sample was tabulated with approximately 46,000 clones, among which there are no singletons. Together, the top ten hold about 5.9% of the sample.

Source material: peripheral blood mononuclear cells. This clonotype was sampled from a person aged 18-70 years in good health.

The part of the CDR3 DNA that was read is TGTGCCATCAGCGGGACAGAACCAAATCAGCCC. Its coded protein is CAISGTEPNQP. The CDR3, in full, reads CAISGTEPNQPQHF. The sequence is built from TRBV10-3 and TRBJ1-5, and 7 junctional nucleotides match TRBD1. The CDR3 end lies 3 residues beyond the end of the read and is filled in from the germline J gene. From V the trimming removes 6 bases and from J it removes 4 bases, while the gene matches leave 6 bases of the junction unaccounted for. Taken from the germline V gene, the CDR1 and CDR2 loops are ENHRY and SYGVKD. The CDR3 numbers 14 residues from cysteine through phenylalanine. The DNA covers only part of the CDR3, 33 bases in frame from base 1.